This paragraph covers one T cell receptor (beta chain) sequence. Its cognate antigen is unknown. The data were obtained in a study of cytomegalovirus exposure and HLA in healthy donors. General observations from the study: Association of under 20,000 TCR beta sequences with HLA alleles was found at 0.05 false discovery rate in a later analysis. CMV serostatus was the sole immune exposure information available. A classifier reportedly called cytomegalovirus status with high sensitivity and specificity.

Vbeta (60) and Jbeta (13) primers were used in the PCR. The method was immunoSEQ multiplex PCR; TCRdb's version includes in-frame clones alone and lacks a portion of them. The table records about 87,000 clones, over 70% of them present only once. Sample: PBMCs. This receptor was taken from a man aged 30-40 years in good health and CMV-seropositive.

In DNA, the CDR3 is TGTGCCAGCAGATCCCTGGGGGGTACTAATGAAAAACTGTTTTTT. This sequence encodes CASRSLGGTNEKLFF. This sequence joins TRBV27 and TRBJ1-4; tentative D call: TRBD1 (5 bases). Germline V gene sequence: CDR1 MNHEY, CDR2 SMNVEV (reference sequence). V lost 6 bases, J lost 2 bases, and 13 bases lay in between. The CDR3 is 15 residues long. Variable domain in full (rest from reference TRBV27 and TRBJ1-4): EAQVTQNPRYLITVTGKKLTVTCSQNMNHEYMSWYRQDPGLGLRQIYYSMNVEVTDKGDVPEGYKVSRKEKRNFPLILESPSPNQTSLYFCASRSLGGTNEKLFFGSGTQLSVL.